These T cell receptor beta chains were read from a single sample in a study of chemoradiotherapy in HPV16-positive cancers. Produced via immunoSEQ multiplex PCR; TCRdb's table is partial and in-frame only. The sample gives roughly 14,000 clones, around 90% of which show up once; roughly 2.6% is in the top ten. The sample in question was blood, obtained from a patient who underwent chemoradiotherapy. Receptor source: a human donor with HPV-associated anogenital cancer. Each CDR3 is given with its conserved first and last residue. Each record gives: J gene, D gene, clone size, V gene, CDR3 DNA, CDR3 protein. D genes are given only for firm matches. Only part of the rows carry a size: once, few, many, or a class if the clone is expanded.

>TRBJ2-3|NA|once|TRBV7-8
TGTGCCAGCAGCCCACGGAGGGGTAGCACAGATACGCAGTATTTT
CASSPRRGSTDTQYF
>TRBJ2-5|NA|NA|TRBV7-8
TGTGCCAGCAGCCCTCACGGATTCGACCAAGAGACCCAGTACTTC
CASSPHGFDQETQYF
>TRBJ1-4|NA|NA|TRBV6-5
TGTGCCAGCAGTTCCCGGGTGGACAGTGGTGAAAAACTGTTTTTT
CASSSRVDSGEKLFF
>TRBJ1-1|TRBD1|NA|TRBV18
TGTGCCAGCTCACCCAGGGACAGCTCTAACACTGAAGCTTTCTTT
CASSPRDSSNTEAFF
>TRBJ2-7|NA|NA|TRBV29-1
TGCAGCGCCGGCTCGGGGAACGAGCAGTACTTC
CSAGSGNEQYF
>TRBJ2-7|NA|NA|TRBV9
TGTGCCAGCAGCGTAGGGGCATCCATCCCTGAGCAGTACTTC
CASSVGASIPEQYF
>TRBJ1-2|NA|NA|TRBV28
TGTGCCAGCAGTCACCGAGGGGGCTACACCTTC
CASSHRGGYTF
>TRBJ2-3|NA|NA|TRBV6-5
TGTGCCAGCAGTTACAGACCCCCACGGGTGGATACGCAGTATTTT
CASSYRPPRVDTQYF
>TRBJ1-1|NA|NA|TRBV7-3
TGTGCCAGCAGCTCTCAACCGGGACGGCTTAACACTGAAGCTTTCTTT
CASSSQPGRLNTEAFF
>TRBJ2-7|NA|NA|TRBV19
TGTGCCAGTAGTATATTGGCCTCCTACGAGCAGTACTTC
CASSILASYEQYF
>TRBJ2-4|NA|NA|TRBV16
TGTGCCAGCAGCCAATTCAGCCAGTCCCTAGCCAAAAACATTCAGTACTTC
CASSQFSQSLAKNIQYF
>TRBJ1-1|NA|NA|TRBV11-3
TGTGCCAGCAGGTTTGCGGGCACTGAAGCTTTCTTT
CASRFAGTEAFF
>TRBJ1-1|NA|NA|TRBV10-3
TGTGCCATCAGTGAGAGAGGGGGAACTGAAGCTTTCTTT
CAISERGGTEAFF
>TRBJ1-6|NA|NA|TRBV7-3
TGTGCCAGCAGCTTAAGACCGGGTAGCGATTCACCCCTCCACTTT
CASSLRPGSDSPLHF
>TRBJ1-3|NA|NA|TRBV19
TGTGCCAGTACCGTAGCCGTACACTTGAGCTCTGGAAACACCATATATTTT
CASTVAVHLSSGNTIYF
>TRBJ1-5|NA|NA|TRBV7-3
TGTGCCAGCAGCCCCCGAATGAGCAATCAGCCCCAGCATTTT
CASSPRMSNQPQHF
>TRBJ2-3|NA|NA|TRBV6-1
TGTGCCAGCAGCGGTAACGCAGATACGCAGTATTTT
CASSGNADTQYF
>TRBJ2-1|NA|NA|TRBV18
TGTGCCAGCTCACCAGTTTTTCTTCACAATGAGCAGTTCTTC
CASSPVFLHNEQFF
>TRBJ2-6|TRBD2|NA|TRBV10-3
TGTGCCATCATGGGAGGGTTCTCTGGGGCCAACGTCCTGACTTTC
CAIMGGFSGANVLTF
>TRBJ1-3|NA|NA|TRBV15
TGTGCCACCAGCAGACGCAAGGGGCAAGCTGGAAACACCATATATTTT
CATSRRKGQAGNTIYF
>TRBJ1-5|NA|NA|TRBV18
TGTGCCAGCTCACCCTGGCCGATAGGCAGGGGCCGCAATCAGCCCCAGCATTTT
CASSPWPIGRGRNQPQHF
>TRBJ1-6|NA|NA|TRBV18
TGTGCCAGCTCAGGGGCCCGGTATAATTCACCCCTCCACTTT
CASSGARYNSPLHF
>TRBJ1-1|TRBD1|NA|TRBV15
TGTGCCACCAGCAGGGGGGACAGGACGATAAACACTGAAGCTTTCTTT
CATSRGDRTINTEAFF
>TRBJ2-7|TRBD2|NA|TRBV4-2
TGTGCCAGCAGCCAACTAGCGGGGGGGCGATACGAGCAGTACTTC
CASSQLAGGRYEQYF
>TRBJ2-5|TRBD2|once|TRBV27
TGTGCCAGCAGCCCAGCGGGGGGCGGGTTGGACCAGTACTTC
CASSPAGGGLDQYF